The T cell receptor beta chain under discussion was sequenced for a study of long-term antiretroviral therapy in people with HIV. Survey-level resolution applied to immunoSEQ assay v3.0. Only in-frame clones appear in the TCRdb table, and some are missing; sequencing was by immunoSEQ multiplex PCR. The repertoire includes 15,000 to 20,000 clones, about four fifths of them detected once, and nearly 6.5% sits in the top ten. Per the germline V gene, CDR1 is SGHNT and CDR2 is YYREEE (reference sequence). The CDR3 consists of 11 residues. V lost 5 bases, J lost 6 bases, and 6 bases lay in between. The genes are TRBV5-4 and TRBJ2-1; D not certain. The sequenced sample was unsorted PBMCs, obtained at the start of antiretroviral therapy, before treatment. The receptor's source is a man aged 18-30 years with HIV. CDR3 amino acids: CASRLSNEQFF. For the CDR3, the DNA is TGTGCCAGCAGGCTCAGCAATGAGCAGTTCTTC.